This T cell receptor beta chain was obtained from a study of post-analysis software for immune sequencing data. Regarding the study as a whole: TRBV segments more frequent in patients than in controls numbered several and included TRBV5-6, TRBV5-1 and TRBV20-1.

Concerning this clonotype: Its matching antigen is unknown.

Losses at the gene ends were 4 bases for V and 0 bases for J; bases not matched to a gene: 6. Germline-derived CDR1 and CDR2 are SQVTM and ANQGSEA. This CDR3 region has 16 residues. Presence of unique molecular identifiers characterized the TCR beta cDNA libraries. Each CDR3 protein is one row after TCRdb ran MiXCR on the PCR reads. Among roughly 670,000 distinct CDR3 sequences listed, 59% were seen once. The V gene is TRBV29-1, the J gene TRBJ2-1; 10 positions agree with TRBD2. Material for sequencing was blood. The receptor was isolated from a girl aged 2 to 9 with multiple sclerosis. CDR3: CSVVAGGSSSYNEQFF. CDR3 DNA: TGCAGCGTTGTAGCGGGAGGCTCGAGCTCCTACAATGAGCAGTTCTTC.